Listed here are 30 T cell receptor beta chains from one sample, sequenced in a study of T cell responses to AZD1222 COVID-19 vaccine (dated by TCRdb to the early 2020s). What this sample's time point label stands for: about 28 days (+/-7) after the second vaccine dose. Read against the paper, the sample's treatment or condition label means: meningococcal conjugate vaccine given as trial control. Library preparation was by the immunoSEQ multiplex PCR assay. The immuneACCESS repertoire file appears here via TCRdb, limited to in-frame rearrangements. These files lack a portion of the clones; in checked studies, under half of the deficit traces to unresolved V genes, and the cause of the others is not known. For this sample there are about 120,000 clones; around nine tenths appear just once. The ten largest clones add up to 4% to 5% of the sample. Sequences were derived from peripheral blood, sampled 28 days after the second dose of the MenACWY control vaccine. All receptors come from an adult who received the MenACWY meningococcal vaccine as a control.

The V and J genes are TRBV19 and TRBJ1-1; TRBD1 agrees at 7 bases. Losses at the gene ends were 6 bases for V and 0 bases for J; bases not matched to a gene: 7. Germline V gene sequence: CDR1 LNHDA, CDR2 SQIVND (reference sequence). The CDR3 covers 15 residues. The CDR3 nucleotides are TGTGCCAGTAGACTAACGGGACAGTTGAACACTGAAGCTTTCTTT. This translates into CASRLTGQLNTEAFF.

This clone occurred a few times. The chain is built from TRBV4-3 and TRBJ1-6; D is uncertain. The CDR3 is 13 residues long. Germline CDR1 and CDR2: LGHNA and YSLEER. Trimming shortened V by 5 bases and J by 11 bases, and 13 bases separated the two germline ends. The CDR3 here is CASSAQTGAPLHF. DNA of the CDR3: TGCGCCAGCAGCGCCCAAACCGGGGCACCCCTCCACTTT.

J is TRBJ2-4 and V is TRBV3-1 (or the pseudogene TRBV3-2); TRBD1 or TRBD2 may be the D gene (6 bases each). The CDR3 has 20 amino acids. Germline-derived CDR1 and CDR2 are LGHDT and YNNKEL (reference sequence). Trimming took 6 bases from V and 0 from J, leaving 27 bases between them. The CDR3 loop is CASSPRRGETETLAKNIQYF. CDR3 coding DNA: TGTGCCAGCAGTCCTAGGAGGGGGGAAACAGAGACTCTAGCCAAAAACATTCAGTACTTC.

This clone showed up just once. The DNA of the CDR3 is TGTGCCAGCAGCGCTGCCCTCCAAGAGACCCAGTACTTC. The encoded protein is CASSAALQETQYF. This sequence joins TRBV11-3 and TRBJ2-5, with D unresolved. Looked up from germline, CDR1 is SGHNT and CDR2 is YENEEA. V was shortened by 5 bases and J by 1 base, with 8 bases between the two germline ends. The CDR3 loop spans 13 amino acids. The whole variable domain, remainder taken from reference TRBV11-3 and TRBJ2-5, is EAGVVQSPRYKIIEKKQPVAFWCNPISGHNTLYWYLQNLGQGPELLIRYENEEAVDDSQLPKDRFSAERLKGVDSTLKIQPAELGDSAVYLCASSAALQETQYFGPGTRLLVL.

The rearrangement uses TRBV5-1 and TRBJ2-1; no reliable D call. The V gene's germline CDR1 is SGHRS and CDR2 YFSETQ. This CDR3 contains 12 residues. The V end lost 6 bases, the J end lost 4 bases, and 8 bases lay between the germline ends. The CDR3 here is CASNPGYNEQFF. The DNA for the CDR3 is TGCGCCAGCAACCCCGGATACAATGAGCAGTTCTTC.

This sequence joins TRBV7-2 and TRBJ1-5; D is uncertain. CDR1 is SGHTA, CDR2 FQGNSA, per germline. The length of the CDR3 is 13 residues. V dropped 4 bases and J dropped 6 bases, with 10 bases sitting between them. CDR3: CASSYRPFQPQHF. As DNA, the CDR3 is TGTGCCAGCAGCTACCGCCCGTTTCAGCCCCAGCATTTT.

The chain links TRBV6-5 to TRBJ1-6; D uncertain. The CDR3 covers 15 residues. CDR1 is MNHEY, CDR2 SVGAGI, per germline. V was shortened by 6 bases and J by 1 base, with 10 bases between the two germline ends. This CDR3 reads CASSLGGSYNSPLHF. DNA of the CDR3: TGTGCCAGCAGCCTCGGTGGTTCCTATAATTCACCCCTCCACTTT.

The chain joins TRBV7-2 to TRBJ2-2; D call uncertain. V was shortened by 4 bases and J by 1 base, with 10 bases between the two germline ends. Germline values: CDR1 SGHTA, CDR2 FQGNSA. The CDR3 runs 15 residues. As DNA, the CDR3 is TGTGCCAGCAGCTCGATAGTCGGGAACACCGGGGAGCTGTTTTTT. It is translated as CASSSIVGNTGELFF.

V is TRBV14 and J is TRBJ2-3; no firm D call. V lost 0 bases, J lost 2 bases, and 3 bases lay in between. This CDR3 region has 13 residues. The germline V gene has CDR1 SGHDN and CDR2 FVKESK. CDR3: CASSQEDTDTQYF. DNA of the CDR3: TGTGCCAGCAGCCAAGAAGACACAGATACGCAGTATTTT.

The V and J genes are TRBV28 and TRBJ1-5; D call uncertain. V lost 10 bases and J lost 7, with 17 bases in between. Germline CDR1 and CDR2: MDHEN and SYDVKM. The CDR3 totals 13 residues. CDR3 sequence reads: CATRRTAPQPQHF. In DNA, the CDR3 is TGTGCCACGCGGAGGACCGCACCCCAGCCCCAGCATTTT.

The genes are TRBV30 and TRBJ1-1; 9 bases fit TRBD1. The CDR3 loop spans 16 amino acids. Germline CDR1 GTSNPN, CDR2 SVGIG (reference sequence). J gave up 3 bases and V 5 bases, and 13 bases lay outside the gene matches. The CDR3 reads CAWYPGTGTLHTEAFF. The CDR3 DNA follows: TGTGCCTGGTATCCGGGGACAGGGACCCTCCACACTGAAGCTTTCTTT.

CDR3: CASSYKPYKREKLFF. The CDR3, as DNA: TGTGCCAGCAGTTACAAACCTTACAAACGTGAAAAACTGTTTTTT. The rearrangement uses TRBV6-5 and TRBJ1-4; D call uncertain. The CDR3 has 15 residues. V was shortened by 2 bases and J by 7 bases, with 14 bases between the two germline ends. Germline CDR1 and CDR2: MNHEY and SVGAGI.

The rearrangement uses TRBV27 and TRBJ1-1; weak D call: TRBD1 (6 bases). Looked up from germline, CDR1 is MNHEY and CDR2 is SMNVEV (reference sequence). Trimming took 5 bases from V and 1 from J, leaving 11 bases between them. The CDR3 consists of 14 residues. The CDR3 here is CASSPGVRNTEAFF. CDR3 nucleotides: TGTGCCAGCAGTCCAGGGGTAAGGAACACTGAAGCTTTCTTT.

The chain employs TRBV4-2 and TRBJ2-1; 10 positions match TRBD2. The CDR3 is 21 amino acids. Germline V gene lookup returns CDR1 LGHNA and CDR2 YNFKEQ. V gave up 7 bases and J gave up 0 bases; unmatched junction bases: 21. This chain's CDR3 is CASTGLAETSGQRSSYNEQFF. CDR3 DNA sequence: TGTGCCAGCACCGGACTAGCGGAAACTAGTGGTCAGCGGAGCTCCTACAATGAGCAGTTCTTC.

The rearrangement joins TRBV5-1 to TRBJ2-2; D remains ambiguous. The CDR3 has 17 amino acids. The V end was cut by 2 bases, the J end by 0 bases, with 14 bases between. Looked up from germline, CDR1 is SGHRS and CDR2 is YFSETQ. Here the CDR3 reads CASSFWAEIANTGELFF. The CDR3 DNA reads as TGCGCCAGCAGCTTTTGGGCTGAAATAGCGAACACCGGGGAGCTGTTTTTT.

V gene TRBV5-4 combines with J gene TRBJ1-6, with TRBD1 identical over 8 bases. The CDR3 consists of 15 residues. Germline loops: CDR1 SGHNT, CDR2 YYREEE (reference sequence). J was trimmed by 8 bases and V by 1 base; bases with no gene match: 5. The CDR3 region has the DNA TGTGCCAGCAGCTTGTCGGTACAGGGGGATTCACCCCTCCACTTT. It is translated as CASSLSVQGDSPLHF.

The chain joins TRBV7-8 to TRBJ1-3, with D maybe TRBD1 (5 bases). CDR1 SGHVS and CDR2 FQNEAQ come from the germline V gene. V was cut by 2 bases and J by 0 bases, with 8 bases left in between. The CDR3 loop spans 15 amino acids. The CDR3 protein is CASSLWGSSGNTIYF. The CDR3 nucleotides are TGTGCCAGCAGCTTATGGGGGAGCTCTGGAAACACCATATATTTT.

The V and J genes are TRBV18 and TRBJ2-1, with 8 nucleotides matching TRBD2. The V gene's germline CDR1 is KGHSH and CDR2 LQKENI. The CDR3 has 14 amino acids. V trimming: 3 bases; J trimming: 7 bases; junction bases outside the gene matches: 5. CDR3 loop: CASSPRLALNEQFF. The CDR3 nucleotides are TGTGCCAGCTCACCGCGACTAGCGCTTAATGAGCAGTTCTTC.

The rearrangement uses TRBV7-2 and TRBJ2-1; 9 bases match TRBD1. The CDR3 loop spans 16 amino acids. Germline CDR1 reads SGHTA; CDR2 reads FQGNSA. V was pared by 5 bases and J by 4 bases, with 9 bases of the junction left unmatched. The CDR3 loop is CASSTSGTGIYNEQFF. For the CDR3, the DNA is TGTGCCAGCAGCACCTCCGGGACAGGGATTTACAATGAGCAGTTCTTC.

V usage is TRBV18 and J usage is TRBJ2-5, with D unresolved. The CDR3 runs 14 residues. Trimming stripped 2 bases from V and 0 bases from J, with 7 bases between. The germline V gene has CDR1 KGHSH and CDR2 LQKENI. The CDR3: CASSPGGYQETQYF. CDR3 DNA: TGTGCCAGCTCACCAGGCGGTTACCAAGAGACCCAGTACTTC.

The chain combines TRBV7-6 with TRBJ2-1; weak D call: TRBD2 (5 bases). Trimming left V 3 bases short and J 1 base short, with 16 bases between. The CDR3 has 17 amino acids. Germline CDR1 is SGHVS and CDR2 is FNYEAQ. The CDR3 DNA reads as TGTGCCAGCAGCTTTTCGAGCCCTAGCCCGTCCTACAATGAGCAGTTCTTC. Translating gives CASSFSSPSPSYNEQFF.

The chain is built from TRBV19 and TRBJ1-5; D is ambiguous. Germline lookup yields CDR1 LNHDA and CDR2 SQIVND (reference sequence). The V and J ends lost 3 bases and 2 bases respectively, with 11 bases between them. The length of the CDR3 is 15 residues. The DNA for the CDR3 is TGTGCCAGTAGTATCGGGCGGGCCGGCAATCAGCCCCAGCATTTT. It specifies CASSIGRAGNQPQHF.

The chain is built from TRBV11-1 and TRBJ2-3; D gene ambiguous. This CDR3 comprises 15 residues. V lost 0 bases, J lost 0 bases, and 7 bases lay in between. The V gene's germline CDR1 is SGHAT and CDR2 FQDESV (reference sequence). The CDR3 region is CASSLAPRSTDTQYF. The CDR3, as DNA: TGTGCCAGCAGCTTAGCGCCTCGGAGCACAGATACGCAGTATTTT.

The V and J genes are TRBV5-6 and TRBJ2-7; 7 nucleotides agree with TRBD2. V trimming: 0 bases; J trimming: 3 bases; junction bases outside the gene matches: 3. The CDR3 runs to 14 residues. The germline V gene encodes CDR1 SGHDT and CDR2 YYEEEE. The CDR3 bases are TGTGCCAGCAGCTTGGGGACTAGGTACTACGAGCAGTACTTC. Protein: CASSLGTRYYEQYF.

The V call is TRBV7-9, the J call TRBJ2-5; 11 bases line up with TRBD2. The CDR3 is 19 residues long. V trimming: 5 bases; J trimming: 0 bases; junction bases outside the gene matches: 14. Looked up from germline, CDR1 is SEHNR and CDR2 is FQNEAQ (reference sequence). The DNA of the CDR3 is TGTGCCAGCAGCCTATTGGTGGGAACTAGCGGGAGAAACCAAGAGACCCAGTACTTC. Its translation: CASSLLVGTSGRNQETQYF.

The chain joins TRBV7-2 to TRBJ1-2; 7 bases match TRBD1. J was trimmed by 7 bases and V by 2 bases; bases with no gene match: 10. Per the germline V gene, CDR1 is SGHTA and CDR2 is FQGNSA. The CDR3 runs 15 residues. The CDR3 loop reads CASSLHRTGRGGYTF. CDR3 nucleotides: TGTGCCAGCAGCTTACATCGGACAGGCCGGGGTGGCTACACCTTC.

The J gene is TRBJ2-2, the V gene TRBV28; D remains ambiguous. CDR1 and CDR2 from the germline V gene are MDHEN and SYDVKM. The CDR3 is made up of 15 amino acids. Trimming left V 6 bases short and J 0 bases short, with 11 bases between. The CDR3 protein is CASSTDFSNTGELFF. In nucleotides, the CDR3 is TGTGCCAGCAGCACAGACTTCTCGAACACCGGGGAGCTGTTTTTT.

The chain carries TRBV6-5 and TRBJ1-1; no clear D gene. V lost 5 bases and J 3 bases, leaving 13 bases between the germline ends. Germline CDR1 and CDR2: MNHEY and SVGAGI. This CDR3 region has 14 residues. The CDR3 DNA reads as TGTGCCAGCAGTCCCTTTGACTGGGACACTGAAGCTTTCTTT. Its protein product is CASSPFDWDTEAFF.

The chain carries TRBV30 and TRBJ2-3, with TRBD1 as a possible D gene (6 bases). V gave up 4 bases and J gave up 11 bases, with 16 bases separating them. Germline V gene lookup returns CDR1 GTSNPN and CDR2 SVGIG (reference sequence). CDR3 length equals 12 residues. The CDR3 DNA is TGTGCCTGGAACAAACAGGGCTTTATGCAGTATTTT. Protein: CAWNKQGFMQYF.

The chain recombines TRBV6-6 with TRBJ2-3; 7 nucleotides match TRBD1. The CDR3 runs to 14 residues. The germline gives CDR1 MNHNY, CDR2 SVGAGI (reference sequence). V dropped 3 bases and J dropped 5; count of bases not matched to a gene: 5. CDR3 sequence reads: CASSYGAGGDTQYF. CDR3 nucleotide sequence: TGTGCCAGCAGTTATGGGGCAGGGGGAGATACGCAGTATTTT.